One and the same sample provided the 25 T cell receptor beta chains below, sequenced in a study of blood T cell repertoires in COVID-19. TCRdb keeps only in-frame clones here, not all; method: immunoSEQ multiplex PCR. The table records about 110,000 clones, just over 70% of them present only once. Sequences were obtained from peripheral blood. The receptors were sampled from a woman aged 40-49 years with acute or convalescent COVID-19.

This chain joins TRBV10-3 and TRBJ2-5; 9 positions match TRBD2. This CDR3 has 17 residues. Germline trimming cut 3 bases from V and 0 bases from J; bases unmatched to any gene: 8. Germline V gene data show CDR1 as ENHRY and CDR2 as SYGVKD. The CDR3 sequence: CAISDTSGLGYQETQYF. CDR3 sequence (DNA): TGTGCCATCAGTGACACTAGCGGGTTGGGGTACCAAGAGACCCAGTACTTC.

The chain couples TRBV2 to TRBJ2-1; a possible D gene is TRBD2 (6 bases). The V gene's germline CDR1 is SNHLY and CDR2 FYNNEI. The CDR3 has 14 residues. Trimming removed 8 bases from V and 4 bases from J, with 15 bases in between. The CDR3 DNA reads TGTGCCAGCTTACCAGCGGGTTCTTACAATGAGCAGTTCTTC. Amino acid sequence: CASLPAGSYNEQFF. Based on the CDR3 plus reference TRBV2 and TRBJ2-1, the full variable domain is EPEVTQTPSHQVTQMGQEVILRCVPISNHLYFYWYRQILGQKVEFLVSFYNNEISEKSEIFDDQFSVERPDGSNFTLKIRSTKLEDSAMYFCASLPAGSYNEQFFGPGTRLTVL.

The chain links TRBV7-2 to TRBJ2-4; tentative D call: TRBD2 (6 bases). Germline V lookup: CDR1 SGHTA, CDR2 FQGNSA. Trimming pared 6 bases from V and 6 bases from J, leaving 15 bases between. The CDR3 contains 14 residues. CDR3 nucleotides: TGTGCCAGCAGTAAGACTAGGATTCCAAACATTCAGTACTTC. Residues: CASSKTRIPNIQYF.

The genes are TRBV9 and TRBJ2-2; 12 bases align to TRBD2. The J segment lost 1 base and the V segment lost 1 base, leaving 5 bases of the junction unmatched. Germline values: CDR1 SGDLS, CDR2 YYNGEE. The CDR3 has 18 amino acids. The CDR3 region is CASSVTSGGRMNTGELFF. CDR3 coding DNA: TGTGCCAGCAGCGTAACTAGCGGGGGGCGAATGAACACCGGGGAGCTGTTTTTT.

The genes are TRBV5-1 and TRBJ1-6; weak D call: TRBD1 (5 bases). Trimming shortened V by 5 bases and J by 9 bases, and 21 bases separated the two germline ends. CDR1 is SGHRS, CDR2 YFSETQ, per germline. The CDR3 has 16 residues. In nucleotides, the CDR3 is TGCGCCAGCAGGGCCACAACAGGATACGAAAGTTCACCCCTCCACTTT. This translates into CASRATTGYESSPLHF. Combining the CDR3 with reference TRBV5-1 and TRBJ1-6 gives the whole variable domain KAGVTQTPRYLIKTRGQQVTLSCSPISGHRSVSWYQQTPGQGLQFLFEYFSETQRNKGNFPGRFSGRQFSNSRSEMNVSTLELGDSALYLCASRATTGYESSPLHFGNGTRLTVT.

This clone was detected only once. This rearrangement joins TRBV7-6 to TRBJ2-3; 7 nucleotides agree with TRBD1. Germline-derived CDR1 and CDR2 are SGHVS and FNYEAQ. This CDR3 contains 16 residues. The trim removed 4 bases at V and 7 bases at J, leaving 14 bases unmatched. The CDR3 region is CASSSPTGDAAYTQYF. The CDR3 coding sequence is TGTGCCAGCAGCTCACCAACAGGGGATGCTGCTTATACGCAGTATTTT.

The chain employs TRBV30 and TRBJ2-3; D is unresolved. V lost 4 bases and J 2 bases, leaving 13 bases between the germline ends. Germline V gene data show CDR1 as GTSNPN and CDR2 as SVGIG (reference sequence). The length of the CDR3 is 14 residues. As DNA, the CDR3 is TGTGCCTGGATGGGCCAGACGGCCACAGATACGCAGTATTTT. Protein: CAWMGQTATDTQYF.

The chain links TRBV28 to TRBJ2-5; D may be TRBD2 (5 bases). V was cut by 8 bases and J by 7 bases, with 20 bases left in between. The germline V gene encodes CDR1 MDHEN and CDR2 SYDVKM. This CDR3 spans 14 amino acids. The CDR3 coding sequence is TGTGCCAGCTCCCCGGAGGAAGGGTTAGGGACCCAGTACTTC. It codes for CASSPEEGLGTQYF.

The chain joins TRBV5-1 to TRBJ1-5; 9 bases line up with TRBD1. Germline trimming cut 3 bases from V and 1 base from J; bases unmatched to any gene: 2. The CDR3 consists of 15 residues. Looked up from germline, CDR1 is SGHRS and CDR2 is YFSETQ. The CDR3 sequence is CASSWTGDSNQPQHF. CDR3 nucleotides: TGCGCCAGCAGCTGGACAGGGGACAGCAATCAGCCCCAGCATTTT.

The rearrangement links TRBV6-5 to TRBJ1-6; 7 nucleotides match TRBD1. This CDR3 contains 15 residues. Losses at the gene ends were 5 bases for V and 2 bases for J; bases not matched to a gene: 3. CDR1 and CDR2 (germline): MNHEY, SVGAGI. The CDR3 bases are TGTGCCAGCAGTAAACAGGGGCCCTATAATTCACCCCTCCACTTT. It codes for CASSKQGPYNSPLHF.

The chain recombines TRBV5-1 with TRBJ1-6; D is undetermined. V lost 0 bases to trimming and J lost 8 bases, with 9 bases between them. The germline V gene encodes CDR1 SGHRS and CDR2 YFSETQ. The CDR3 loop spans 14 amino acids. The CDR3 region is CASSLVPEDSPLHF. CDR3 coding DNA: TGCGCCAGCAGCTTGGTCCCGGAGGATTCACCCCTCCACTTT.

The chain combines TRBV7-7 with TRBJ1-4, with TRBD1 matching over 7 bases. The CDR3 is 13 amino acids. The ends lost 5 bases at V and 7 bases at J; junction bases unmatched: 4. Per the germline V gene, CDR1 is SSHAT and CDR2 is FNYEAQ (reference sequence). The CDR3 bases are TGTGCCAGCAGCGCTGGGACAGCTGAAAAACTGTTTTTT. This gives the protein CASSAGTAEKLFF.

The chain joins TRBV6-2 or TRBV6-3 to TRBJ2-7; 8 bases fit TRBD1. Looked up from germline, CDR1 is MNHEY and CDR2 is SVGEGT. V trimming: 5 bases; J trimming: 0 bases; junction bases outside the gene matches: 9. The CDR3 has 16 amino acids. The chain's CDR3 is CASSTIGQGFSYEQYF. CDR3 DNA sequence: TGTGCCAGCAGTACGATTGGACAGGGTTTCTCCTACGAGCAGTACTTC.

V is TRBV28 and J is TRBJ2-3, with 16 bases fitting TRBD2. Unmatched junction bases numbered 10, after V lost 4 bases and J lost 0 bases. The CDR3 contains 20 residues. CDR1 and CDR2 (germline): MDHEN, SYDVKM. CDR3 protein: CASSSRGTSGGEVSTDTQYF. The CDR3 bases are TGTGCCAGCAGTTCCCGGGGGACTAGCGGGGGGGAGGTGAGCACAGATACGCAGTATTTT.

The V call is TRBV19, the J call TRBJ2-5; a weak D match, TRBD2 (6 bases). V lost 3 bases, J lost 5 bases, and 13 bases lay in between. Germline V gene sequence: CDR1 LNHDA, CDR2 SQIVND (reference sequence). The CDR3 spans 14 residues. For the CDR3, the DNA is TGTGCCAGTAGTATTCAATTCCGGGGGGAGACCCAGTACTTC. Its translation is CASSIQFRGETQYF. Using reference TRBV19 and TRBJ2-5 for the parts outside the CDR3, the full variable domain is DGGITQSPKYLFRKEGQNVTLSCEQNLNHDAMYWYRQDPGQGLRLIYYSQIVNDFQKGDIAEGYSVSREKKESFPLTVTSAQKNPTAFYLCASSIQFRGETQYFGPGTRLLVL.

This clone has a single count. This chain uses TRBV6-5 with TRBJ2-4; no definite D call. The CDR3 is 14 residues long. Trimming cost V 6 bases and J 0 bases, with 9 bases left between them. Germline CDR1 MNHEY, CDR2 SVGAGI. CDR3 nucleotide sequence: TGTGCCAGCAGGCGAGAGGTAGCCAAAAACATTCAGTACTTC. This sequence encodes CASRREVAKNIQYF.

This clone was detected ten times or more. CDR3: CASSEPTSDRVYGYTF. CDR3 DNA: TGCGCCAGCAGTGAGCCGACCTCGGACAGGGTCTATGGCTACACCTTC. The gene calls are TRBV10-1 and TRBJ1-2, with 8 positions matching TRBD1. The V gene end was trimmed by 2 bases and the J gene end by 4 bases; junction bases not matched to a gene: 9. The CDR3 sequence is 16 residues long. The germline gives CDR1 WNHNN, CDR2 SYGVQD (reference sequence).

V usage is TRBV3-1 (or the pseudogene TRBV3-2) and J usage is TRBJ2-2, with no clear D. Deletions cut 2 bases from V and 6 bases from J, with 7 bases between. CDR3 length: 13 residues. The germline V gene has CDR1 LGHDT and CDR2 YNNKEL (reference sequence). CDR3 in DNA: TGTGCCAGCAGCCAAACTTCGCCCGGGGAGCTGTTTTTT. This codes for CASSQTSPGELFF.

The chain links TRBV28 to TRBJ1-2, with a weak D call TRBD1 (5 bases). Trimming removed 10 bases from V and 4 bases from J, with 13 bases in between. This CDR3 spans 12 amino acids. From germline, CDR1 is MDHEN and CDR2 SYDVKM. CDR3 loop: CATGGGAYGYTF. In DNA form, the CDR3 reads TGTGCCACCGGGGGGGGAGCCTATGGCTACACCTTC.

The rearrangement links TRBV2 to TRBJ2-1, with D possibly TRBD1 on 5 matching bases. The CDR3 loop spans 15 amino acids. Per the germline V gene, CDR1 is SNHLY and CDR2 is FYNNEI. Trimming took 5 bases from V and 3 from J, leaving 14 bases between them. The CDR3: CASSSDRSNYNEQFF. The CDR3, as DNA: TGTGCCAGCAGTAGTGACAGATCTAACTACAATGAGCAGTTCTTC.

CDR3 residues: CASSLQRGGNTDTQYF. The CDR3 DNA is TGCGCCAGCAGCTTGCAGCGGGGGGGCAACACAGATACGCAGTATTTT. This chain links TRBV5-1 with TRBJ2-3, with TRBD2 matching over 10 bases. Germline V lookup: CDR1 SGHRS, CDR2 YFSETQ. The CDR3 consists of 16 residues. Losses at the gene ends were 1 base for V and 2 bases for J; bases not matched to a gene: 4. Full variable domain (outside the CDR3, taken from reference TRBV5-1 and TRBJ2-3): KAGVTQTPRYLIKTRGQQVTLSCSPISGHRSVSWYQQTPGQGLQFLFEYFSETQRNKGNFPGRFSGRQFSNSRSEMNVSTLELGDSALYLCASSLQRGGNTDTQYFGPGTRLTVL.

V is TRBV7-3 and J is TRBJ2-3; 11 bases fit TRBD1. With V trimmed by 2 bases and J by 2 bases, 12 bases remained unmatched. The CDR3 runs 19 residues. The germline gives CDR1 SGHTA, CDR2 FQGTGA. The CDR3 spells CASSLAGTGGSLNTDTQYF. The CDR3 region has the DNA TGTGCCAGCAGCTTAGCCGGGACAGGGGGTTCCCTTAACACAGATACGCAGTATTTT.

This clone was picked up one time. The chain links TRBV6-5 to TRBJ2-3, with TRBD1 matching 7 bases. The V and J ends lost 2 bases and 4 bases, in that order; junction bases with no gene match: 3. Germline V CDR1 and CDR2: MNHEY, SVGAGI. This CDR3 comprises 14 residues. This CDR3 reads CASSYVQGADTQYF. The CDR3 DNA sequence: TGTGCCAGCAGTTACGTCCAGGGGGCAGATACGCAGTATTTT.

DNA for the CDR3: TGTGCCAGCAACGGGGGGCCCGACACCGGGGAGCTGTTTTTT. It codes for CASNGGPDTGELFF. The rearrangement joins TRBV7-2 to TRBJ2-2, with D tentatively TRBD2 (7 bases). CDR3 size: 14 residues. From germline, CDR1 is SGHTA and CDR2 FQGNSA. Trimming took 7 bases from V and 3 from J, leaving 12 bases between them.

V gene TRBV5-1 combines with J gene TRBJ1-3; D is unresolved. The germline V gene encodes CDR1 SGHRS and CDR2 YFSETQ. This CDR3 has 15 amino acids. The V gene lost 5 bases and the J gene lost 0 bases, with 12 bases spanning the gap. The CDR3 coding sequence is TGCGCCAGCAGTTTAGACGGGAGCTCTGGAAACACCATATATTTT. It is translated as CASSLDGSSGNTIYF.